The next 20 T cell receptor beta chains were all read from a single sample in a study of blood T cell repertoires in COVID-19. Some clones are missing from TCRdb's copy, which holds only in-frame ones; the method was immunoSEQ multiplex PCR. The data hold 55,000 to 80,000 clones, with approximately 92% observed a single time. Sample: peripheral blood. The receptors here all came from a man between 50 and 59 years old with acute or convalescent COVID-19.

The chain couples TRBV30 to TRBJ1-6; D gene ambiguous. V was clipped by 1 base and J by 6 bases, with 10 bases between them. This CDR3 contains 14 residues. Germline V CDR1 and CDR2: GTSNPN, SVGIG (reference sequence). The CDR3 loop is CAWSAGSGNSPLHF. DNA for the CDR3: TGTGCCTGGAGTGCGGGGAGCGGTAATTCACCCCTCCACTTT. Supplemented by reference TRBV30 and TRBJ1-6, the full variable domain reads SQTIHQWPATLVQPVGSPLSLECTVEGTSNPNLYWYRQAAGRGLQLLFYSVGIGQISSEVPQNLSASRPQDRQFILSSKKLLLSDSGFYLCAWSAGSGNSPLHFGNGTRLTVT.

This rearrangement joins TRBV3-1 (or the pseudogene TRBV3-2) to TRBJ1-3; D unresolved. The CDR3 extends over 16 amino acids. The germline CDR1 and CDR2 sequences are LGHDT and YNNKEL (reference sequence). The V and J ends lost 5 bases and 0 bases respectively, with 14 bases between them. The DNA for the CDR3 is TGTGCCAGCAGCTGGAGGACTCGAAGCTCTGGAAACACCATATATTTT. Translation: CASSWRTRSSGNTIYF.

The CDR3 sequence is CATGQEYSGNTIYF. DNA for the CDR3: TGTGCCACTGGACAGGAGTACTCTGGAAACACCATATATTTT. This chain uses TRBV6-5 with TRBJ1-3, with 7 bases identical to TRBD1. Germline assignment: CDR1 MNHEY and CDR2 SVGAGI. The CDR3 sequence is 14 residues long. Trimming took 10 bases from V and 0 from J; bases not matched to a gene: 6.

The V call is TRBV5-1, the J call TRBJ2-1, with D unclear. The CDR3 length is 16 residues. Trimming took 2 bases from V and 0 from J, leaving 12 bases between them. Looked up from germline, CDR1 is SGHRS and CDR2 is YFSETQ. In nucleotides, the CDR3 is TGCGCCAGCAGCTTAGTCCCCGATAGCTCCTACAATGAGCAGTTCTTC. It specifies CASSLVPDSSYNEQFF.

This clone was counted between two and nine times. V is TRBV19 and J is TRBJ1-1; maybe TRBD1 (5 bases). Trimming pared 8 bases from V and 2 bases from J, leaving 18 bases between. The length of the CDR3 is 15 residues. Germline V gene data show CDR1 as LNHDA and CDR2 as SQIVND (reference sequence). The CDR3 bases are TGTGCCAGTTCTTCTCAGGGAGCGGGTAACACTGAAGCTTTCTTT. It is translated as CASSSQGAGNTEAFF.

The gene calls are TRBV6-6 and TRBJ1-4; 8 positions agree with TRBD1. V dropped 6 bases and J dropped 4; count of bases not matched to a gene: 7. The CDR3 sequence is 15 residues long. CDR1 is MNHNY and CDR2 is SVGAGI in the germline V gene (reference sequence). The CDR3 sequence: CASRPPTGVNEKLFF. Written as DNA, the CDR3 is TGTGCCAGCAGGCCCCCGACAGGGGTTAATGAAAAACTGTTTTTT.

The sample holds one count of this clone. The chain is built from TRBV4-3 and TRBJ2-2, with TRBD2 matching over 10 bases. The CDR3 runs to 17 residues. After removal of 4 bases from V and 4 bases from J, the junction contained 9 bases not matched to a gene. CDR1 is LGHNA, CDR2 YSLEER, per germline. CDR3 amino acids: CASSRDVGLAITGELFF. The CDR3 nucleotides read TGCGCCAGCAGCCGAGACGTGGGACTAGCGATCACCGGGGAGCTGTTTTTT.

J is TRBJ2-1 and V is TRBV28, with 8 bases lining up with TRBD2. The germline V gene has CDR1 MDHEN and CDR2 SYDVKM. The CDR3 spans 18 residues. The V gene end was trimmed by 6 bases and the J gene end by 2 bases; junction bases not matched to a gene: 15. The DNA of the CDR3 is TGTGCCAGCAGCCACAAACCCATAGCGGGACGAACCTACAATGAGCAGTTCTTC. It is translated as CASSHKPIAGRTYNEQFF.

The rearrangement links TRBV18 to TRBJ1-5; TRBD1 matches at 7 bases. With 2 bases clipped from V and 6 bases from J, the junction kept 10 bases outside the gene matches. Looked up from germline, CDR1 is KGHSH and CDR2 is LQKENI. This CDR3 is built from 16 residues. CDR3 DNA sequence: TGTGCCAGCTCACCAGTCGGAGGGACAGCAGGTCAGCCCCAGCATTTT. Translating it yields CASSPVGGTAGQPQHF.

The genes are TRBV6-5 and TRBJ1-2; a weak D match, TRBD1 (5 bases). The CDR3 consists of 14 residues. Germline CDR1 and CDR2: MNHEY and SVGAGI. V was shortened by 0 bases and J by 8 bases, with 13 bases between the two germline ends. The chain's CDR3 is CASSYSGGGTGYTF. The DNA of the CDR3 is TGTGCCAGCAGTTACTCGGGGGGAGGAACGGGCTACACCTTC.

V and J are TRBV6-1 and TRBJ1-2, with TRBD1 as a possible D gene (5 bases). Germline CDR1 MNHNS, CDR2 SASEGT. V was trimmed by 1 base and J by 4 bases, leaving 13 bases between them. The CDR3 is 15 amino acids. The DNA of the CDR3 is TGTGCCAGCAGTGAAGTACCGGGGGGGGGCTATGGCTACACCTTC. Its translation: CASSEVPGGGYGYTF.

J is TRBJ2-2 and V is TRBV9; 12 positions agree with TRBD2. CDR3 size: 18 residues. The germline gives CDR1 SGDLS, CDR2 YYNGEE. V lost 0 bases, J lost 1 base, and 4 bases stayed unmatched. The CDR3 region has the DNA TGTGCCAGCAGCGTAGGGACTAGCGGGATGATGAACACCGGGGAGCTGTTTTTT. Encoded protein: CASSVGTSGMMNTGELFF.

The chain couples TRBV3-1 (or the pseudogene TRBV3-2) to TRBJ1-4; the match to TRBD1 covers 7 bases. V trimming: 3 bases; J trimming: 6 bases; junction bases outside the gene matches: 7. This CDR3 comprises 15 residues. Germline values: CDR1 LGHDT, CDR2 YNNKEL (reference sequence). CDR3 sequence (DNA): TGTGCCAGCAGCCACCTCGGACAGGCGTATGAAAAACTGTTTTTT. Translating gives CASSHLGQAYEKLFF.

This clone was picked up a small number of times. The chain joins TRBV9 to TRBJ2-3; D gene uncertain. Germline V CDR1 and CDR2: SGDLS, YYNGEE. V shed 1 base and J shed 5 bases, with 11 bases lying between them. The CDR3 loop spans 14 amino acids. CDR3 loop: CASSVTGYGDTQYF. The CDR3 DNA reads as TGTGCCAGCAGCGTAACCGGGTACGGAGATACGCAGTATTTT.

CDR3 nucleotides: TGTGCCAGCATCCCGCCCCCACGACTAGCGGGAGGTGTCAATGAGCAGTTCTTC. It specifies CASIPPPRLAGGVNEQFF. The chain combines TRBV21-1 with TRBJ2-1; the listed D gene, TRBD2, was not tested against the DNA. TRBV21-1 is a known pseudogene. This CDR3 region has 18 residues.

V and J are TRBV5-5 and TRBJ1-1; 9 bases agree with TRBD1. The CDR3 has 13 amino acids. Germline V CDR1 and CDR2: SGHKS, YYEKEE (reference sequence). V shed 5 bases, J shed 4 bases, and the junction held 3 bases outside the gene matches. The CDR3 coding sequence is TGTGCCAGCAGGATGGACAGGGGCACTGAAGCTTTCTTT. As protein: CASRMDRGTEAFF.

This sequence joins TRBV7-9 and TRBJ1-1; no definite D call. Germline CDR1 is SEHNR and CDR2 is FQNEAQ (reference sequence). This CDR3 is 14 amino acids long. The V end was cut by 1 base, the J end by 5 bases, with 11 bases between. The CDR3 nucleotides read TGTGCCAGCAGCTTAGGGGTAGGAGGGACTGAAGCTTTCTTT. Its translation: CASSLGVGGTEAFF.

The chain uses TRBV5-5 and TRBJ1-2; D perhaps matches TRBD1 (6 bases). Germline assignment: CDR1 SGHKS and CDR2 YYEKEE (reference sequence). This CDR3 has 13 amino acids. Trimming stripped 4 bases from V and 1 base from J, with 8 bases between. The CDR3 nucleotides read TGTGCCAGCAGCACAGGGAGTAACTATGGCTACACCTTC. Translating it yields CASSTGSNYGYTF.

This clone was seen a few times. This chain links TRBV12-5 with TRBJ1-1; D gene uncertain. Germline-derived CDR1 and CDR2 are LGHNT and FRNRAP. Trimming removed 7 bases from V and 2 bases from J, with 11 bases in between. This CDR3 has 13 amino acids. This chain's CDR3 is CASANLDNTEAFF. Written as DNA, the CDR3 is TGTGCTAGTGCCAACCTAGATAACACTGAAGCTTTCTTT.

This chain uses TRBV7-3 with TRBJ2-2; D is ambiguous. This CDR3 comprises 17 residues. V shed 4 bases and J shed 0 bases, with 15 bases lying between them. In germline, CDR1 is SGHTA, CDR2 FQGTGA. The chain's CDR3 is CASSSFQGLANTGELFF. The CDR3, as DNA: TGTGCCAGCAGCTCGTTCCAAGGTCTAGCGAACACCGGGGAGCTGTTTTTT.